Many counts were recorded for the clone carrying this TCR beta chain. The sample belongs to a study of metastatic and nonmetastatic thyroid tumors. Study in general: Both malignant and benign thyroid patients supplied peripheral blood and tumor or nodule tissue samples, across which the repertoires of these patients were then compared.

No patient received treatment before thyroid surgery. TCRdb redid the clone calls on the PCR reads using MiXCR. Of roughly 13,000 clones listed, 25% to 30% are singletons. Sequenced input: tumor tissue. The receptor was derived from a female donor with papillary thyroid cancer or a benign thyroid nodule (not recorded which). Some clones in this sample may be carry-over from other donors' samples.

CDR3 sequence reads: CASSVTEIEAFF. Written as DNA, the CDR3 is TGTGCCAGCAGTGTGACAGAGATAGAAGCTTTCTTT. The chain links TRBV28 to TRBJ1-1; D may be TRBD1 (5 bases). The germline V and J ends were trimmed by 5 bases and 8 bases, with 12 bases remaining between them. CDR1 MDHEN and CDR2 SYDVKM come from the germline V gene. CDR3 length: 12 residues.